This TCR beta chain was captured by sequencing in a study of T cell responses to AZD1222 COVID-19 vaccine. General study points: Baseline antibody screening turned up just a handful of seropositive AZD1222 recipients.

V lost 6 bases, J lost 10 bases, and 13 bases lay in between. CDR1 and CDR2 (germline): MDHEN, SYDVKM. The CDR3 has 12 amino acids. Here immunoSEQ multiplex PCR was the method, and the copy in TCRdb shows in-frame clones only, minus some. The sample has about 160,000 clones; more than 70% are singletons. In the case of this clone: Its specificity is not known.

The TCR was taken from an adult in good health. This chain links TRBV28 with TRBJ2-1; a weak D match, TRBD1 (6 bases). Sequenced here: peripheral blood, sampled on day 0 of AZD1222 vaccination. The CDR3, as DNA: TGTGCCAGCAGGGGACAAGGGGTCGAGCAGTTCTTC. This sequence encodes CASRGQGVEQFF.